A selection of T cell receptor beta chains follows, all from one sample in a study of cytomegalovirus exposure and HLA in healthy donors. The table came from immunoSEQ multiplex PCR; TCRdb's copy has only in-frame clones and leaves some out. The data contain some 200,000 clones, 82% of them singletons. The specimen was PBMCs. Receptor source: a woman between 18 and 29 years old in good health and CMV-seronegative. The conserved cysteine and the conserved F or W are not part of the CDR3 here. The D gene is left open where the match is weak. Rows may omit the clone size; those that give it use once, few, many or a size class.

>-|TRBV20-1|-
SATVTDTQY
>-|TRBV2|-
ASSDEDEQY
>-|TRBV7-2|-
ASSFPIDAAWRTGELF
>-|TRBV18|-
ASSLNRGNTGELF
>-|TRBV9|-
ASSVESANYGYT
>-|TRBV4-2|TRBD2
ASSPGLANRLEQY
>-|TRBV5-6|TRBD2
ASSWNLAGKEQF
>once|TRBV28|-
AVPNTDPYTEAF
>-|TRBV30|TRBD2
AWSLGTSIDEQY
>-|TRBV27|-
ASSSRDLFTDTQY
>-|TRBV5-1|TRBD1
ASSFGQAVDEQY
>-|TRBV27|-
ASSLWGISSPNQPQH
>few|TRBV18|-
ASSTNREKLF